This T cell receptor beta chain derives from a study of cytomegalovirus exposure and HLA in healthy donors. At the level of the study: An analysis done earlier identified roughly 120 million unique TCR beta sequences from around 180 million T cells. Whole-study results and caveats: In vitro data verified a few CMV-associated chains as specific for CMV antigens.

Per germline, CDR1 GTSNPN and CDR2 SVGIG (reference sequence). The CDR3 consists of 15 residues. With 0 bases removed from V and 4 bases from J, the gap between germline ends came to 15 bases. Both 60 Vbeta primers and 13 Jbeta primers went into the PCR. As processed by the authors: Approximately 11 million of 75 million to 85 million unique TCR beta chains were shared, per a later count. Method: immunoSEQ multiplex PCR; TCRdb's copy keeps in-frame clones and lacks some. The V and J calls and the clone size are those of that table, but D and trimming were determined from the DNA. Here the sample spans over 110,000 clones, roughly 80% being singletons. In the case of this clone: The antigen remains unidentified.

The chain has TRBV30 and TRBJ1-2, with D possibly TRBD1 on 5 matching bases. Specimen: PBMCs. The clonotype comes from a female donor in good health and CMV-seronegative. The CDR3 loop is CAWSVGVSPSYGYTF. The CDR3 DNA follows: TGTGCCTGGAGTGTAGGGGTCAGTCCCTCCTATGGCTACACCTTC. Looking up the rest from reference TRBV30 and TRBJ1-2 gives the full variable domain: SQTIHQWPATLVQPVGSPLSLECTVEGTSNPNLYWYRQAAGRGLQLLFYSVGIGQISSEVPQNLSASRPQDRQFILSSKKLLLSDSGFYLCAWSVGVSPSYGYTFGSGTRLTVV.